The TCR beta chain under discussion was sequenced for a study of tumor-infiltrating lymphocytes in primary liver carcinoma. With 400 to 550 ng total RNA as template and a constant-region primer, TCR beta cDNA was made. Library construction for TCR beta comprised three nested multiplex PCR rounds performed with slightly modified ARM-PCR. Each of the first two PCR rounds ran approximately 11 cycles with TRBV1-TRBV30 forward and C-beta reverse primers. TCRdb reprocessed the multiplex PCR reads with MiXCR, giving one entry per CDR3 protein. The sample contains 300,000 to 350,000 distinct CDR3 sequences, 65% of which appear only once. Germline DNA was also extracted, and blood RNA was taken from unsorted whole blood. Patients in the cohort were treatment-naive and living with chronic HBV infection. Peripheral blood, about 4 milliliters, was collected prior to surgery. With respect to this clonotype: Being one base from a much bigger clone, this may be a read error.

The CDR3 sequence is 13 residues long. Germline V CDR1 and CDR2: WNHNN, SYGVQD (reference sequence). Trimming took 6 bases from V and 1 from J, leaving 8 bases between them. This chain uses TRBV10-1 with TRBJ2-3; no clear D. The receptor was isolated from a man aged 40-49 years with primary liver carcinoma and hepatitis B virus infection. The sequenced sample was peripheral blood. Here the CDR3 reads CASRERGTDTQYF. The DNA for the CDR3 is TGCGCCAGCAGGGAGCGAGGCACAGATACGCAGTATTTT.